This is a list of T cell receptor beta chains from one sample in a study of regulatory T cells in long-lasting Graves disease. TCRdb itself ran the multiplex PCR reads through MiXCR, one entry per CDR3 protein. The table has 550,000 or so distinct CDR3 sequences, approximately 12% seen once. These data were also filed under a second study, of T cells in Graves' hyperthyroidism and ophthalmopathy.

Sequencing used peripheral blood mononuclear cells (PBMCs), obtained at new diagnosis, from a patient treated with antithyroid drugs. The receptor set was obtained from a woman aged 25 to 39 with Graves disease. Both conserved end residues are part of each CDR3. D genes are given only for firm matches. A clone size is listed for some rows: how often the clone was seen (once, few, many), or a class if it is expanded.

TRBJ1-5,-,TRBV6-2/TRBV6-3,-,TGTGCCAGCAGCCCACTCTCAACGGGGCCGCCCCAGCATTTT,CASSPLSTGPPQHF
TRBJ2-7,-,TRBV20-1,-,TGCAGTGCCGGGCCCTCTCTCTACGAGCAGTACTTC,CSAGPSLYEQYF
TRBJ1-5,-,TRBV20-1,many,TGCAGTGCTAGAAAGGTAATGGGCAATCAGCCCCAGCATTTT,CSARKVMGNQPQHF
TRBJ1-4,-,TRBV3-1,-,TGTGCCAGCAGCCAAAGGGAGAGGCATGAAAAACTGTTTTTT,CASSQRERHEKLFF
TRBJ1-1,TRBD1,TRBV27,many,TGTGCCAGCAGTCTCACCCGGGACAGTTACACTGAAGCTTTCTTT,CASSLTRDSYTEAFF
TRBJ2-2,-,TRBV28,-,TGTGCCAGCAGTTTTTCCGGGAGTGGGAGCACCGGGGAGCTGTTTTTT,CASSFSGSGSTGELFF
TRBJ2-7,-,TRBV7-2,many,TGTGCCAGCAGCCCAGGAGGGACGGCCCGGGGCGAGCAGTACTTC,CASSPGGTARGEQYF
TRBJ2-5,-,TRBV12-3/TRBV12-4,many,TGTGCCAGCAGTTTATACCGAACTCCACGGGAGACCCAGTACTTC,CASSLYRTPRETQYF
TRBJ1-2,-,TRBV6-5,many,TGTGCCAGCAGTTACTCGGACTATGGCTACACCTTC,CASSYSDYGYTF
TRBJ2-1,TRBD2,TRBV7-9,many,TGTGCCAGCGCCATCATTGGCGGGAGGGTTAGGGATGAGCAGTTCTTC,CASAIIGGRVRDEQFF
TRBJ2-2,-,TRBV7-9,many,TGTGCCAGCAGCGGGCAAGGACTATTCACCGGGGAGCTGTTTTTT,CASSGQGLFTGELFF
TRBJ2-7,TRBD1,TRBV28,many,TGTGCCAGCAGGAAACCGGGACAGACCTACGAGCAGTACTTC,CASRKPGQTYEQYF
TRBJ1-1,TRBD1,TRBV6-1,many,TGTGCCAGCAGTATGACGGGACAGCCGAACACTGAAGCTTTCTTT,CASSMTGQPNTEAFF
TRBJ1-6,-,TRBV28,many,TGTGCCAGCAGGGTGACAGTATTCGGAAATTCACCCCTCCACTTT,CASRVTVFGNSPLHF
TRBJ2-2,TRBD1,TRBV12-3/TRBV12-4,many,TGTGCCAGCAAACCGAGGCCGGGACAGGGTTACACCGGGGAGCTGTTTTTT,CASKPRPGQGYTGELFF
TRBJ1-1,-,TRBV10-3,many,TGTGCCACCCGAACAGGCTTGAACACTGAAGCTTTCTTT,CATRTGLNTEAFF
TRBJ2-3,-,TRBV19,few,TGTGCCAGTAGTATCCATTTTGGCACAGATACGCAGTATTTT,CASSIHFGTDTQYF
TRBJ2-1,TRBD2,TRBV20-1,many,TGCAGTGCGAGCCGACTAGCGATTGAGCAGTTCTTC,CSASRLAIEQFF
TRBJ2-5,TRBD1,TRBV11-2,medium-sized,TGTGCCAGCAGCGACCGGGACAGGAGGGAAGAGACCCAGTACTTC,CASSDRDRREETQYF
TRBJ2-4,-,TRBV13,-,TGTGCCAGCAGCTTAGGGAGGATCAGGGCTCTGGAAAACATTCAGTACTTC,CASSLGRIRALENIQYF
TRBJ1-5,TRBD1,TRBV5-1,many,TGTGCCAGCAGCTTAGCAGGGGGTAGCAATCAGCCCCAGCATTTT,CASSLAGGSNQPQHF
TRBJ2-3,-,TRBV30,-,TGTGCCTGGAGTCCCAGCACAGATACGCAGTATTTT,CAWSPSTDTQYF
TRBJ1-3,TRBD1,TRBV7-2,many,TGTGCCAGCAGCTTCCGGACAGGCTCTGGAAACACCATATATTTT,CASSFRTGSGNTIYF
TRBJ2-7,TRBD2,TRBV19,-,TGTGCCAGTAGTATTGATGCGGGAGTGACCTACGAGCAGTACTTC,CASSIDAGVTYEQYF
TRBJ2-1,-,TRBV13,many,TGTGCCAGCAGCGAGACGCGGCTAGAGTACAATGAGCAGTTCTTC,CASSETRLEYNEQFF
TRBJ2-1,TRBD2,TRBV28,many,TGTGCCAGCACTCTGACTAGCGGCTCCTACAATGAGCAGTTCTTC,CASTLTSGSYNEQFF
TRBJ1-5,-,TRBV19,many,TGTGCCAGTAGTAGGGATTATAGCAATCAGCCCCAGCATTTT,CASSRDYSNQPQHF
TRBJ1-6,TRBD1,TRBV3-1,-,TGTGCCAGCAGCCTCGGGACAGGACTTAATTCACCCCTCCACTTT,CASSLGTGLNSPLHF
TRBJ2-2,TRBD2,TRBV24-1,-,TGTGCCACCAGTGGGGACAGGGGACTAGCGGGAGTGAACACCGGGGAGCTGTTTTTT,CATSGDRGLAGVNTGELFF
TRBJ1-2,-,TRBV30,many,TGTGCCTGGAGTGAGGGTAGCTATGGCTACACCTTC,CAWSEGSYGYTF
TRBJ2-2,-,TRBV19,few,TGTGCCAGTACGAGGAGACAGATGAACACCGGGGAGCTGTTTTTT,CASTRRQMNTGELFF
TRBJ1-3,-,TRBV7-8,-,TGTGCCAGCAGCTTAGGCAACTGGAGGACTGGAAACACCATATATTTT,CASSLGNWRTGNTIYF
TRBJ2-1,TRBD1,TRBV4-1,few,TGCGCCAGCAGCCCGGGGACAGTCGAGCAGTTCTTC,CASSPGTVEQFF
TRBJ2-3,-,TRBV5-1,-,TGCGCCAGCACCGACAGCACAGATACGCAGTATTTT,CASTDSTDTQYF
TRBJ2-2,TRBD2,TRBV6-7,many,TGTGCCCGTTCAAGGCTAGCGGGACACGGGGAGCTGTTTTTT,CARSRLAGHGELFF
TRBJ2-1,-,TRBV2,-,TGTGCCAGCAGTGAAATCGGGGTTTTTTTGTTCTTC,CASSEIGVFLFF
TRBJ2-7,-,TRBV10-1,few,TGCGCCAGCAGTGAGGATAGGGGCCACGAGCAGTACTTC,CASSEDRGHEQYF
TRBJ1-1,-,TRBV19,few,TGTGCCAGTAGTATCTGGGGAGTGATGAACACTGAAGCTTTCTTT,CASSIWGVMNTEAFF
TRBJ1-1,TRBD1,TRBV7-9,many,TGTGCCAGCAGCTTAGAGACAGGGGCTACTGAAGCTTTCTTT,CASSLETGATEAFF
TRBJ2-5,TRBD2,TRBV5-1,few,TGCGCCAGCAGCGCCGGGACTAGCGCGGAGACCCAGTACTTC,CASSAGTSAETQYF
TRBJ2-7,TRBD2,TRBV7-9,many,TGTGCCAGCAGCGCCACCGGGGCGGGAGGTTACGAGCAGTACTTC,CASSATGAGGYEQYF
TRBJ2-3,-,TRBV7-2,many,TGTGCCAGCAGCTTAGACTGGCCCAGCACAGATACGCAGTATTTT,CASSLDWPSTDTQYF
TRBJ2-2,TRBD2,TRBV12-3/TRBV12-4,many,TGTGCCAGCAGACGGACTAGCGGGAATCGGTACACCGGGGAGCTGTTTTTT,CASRRTSGNRYTGELFF
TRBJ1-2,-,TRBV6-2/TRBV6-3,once,TGTGCCAGCAGTGTTTACGGCGGCTATGGCTACACCTTC,CASSVYGGYGYTF
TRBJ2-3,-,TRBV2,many,TGTGCCAGCAGTGAAGGACCCACAGATACGCAGTATTTT,CASSEGPTDTQYF
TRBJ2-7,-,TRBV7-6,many,TGTGCCAGCAGCTCCAGGGTTGGCGAGCAGTACTTC,CASSSRVGEQYF
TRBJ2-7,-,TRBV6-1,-,TGTGCCAGCAGCGCGGACTTGTACGAGCAGTACTTC,CASSADLYEQYF
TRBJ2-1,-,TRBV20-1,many,TGCAGTGCTAGACAGGACGAGAGCTCCTACAATGAGCAGTTCTTC,CSARQDESSYNEQFF
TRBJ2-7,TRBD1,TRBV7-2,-,TGTGCCAGCAGCTCCCGGACAGGGGTTTACGAGCAGTACTTC,CASSSRTGVYEQYF
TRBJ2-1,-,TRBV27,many,TGTGCCAGCAGTTTAAGTGAGCAGTTCTTC,CASSLSEQFF